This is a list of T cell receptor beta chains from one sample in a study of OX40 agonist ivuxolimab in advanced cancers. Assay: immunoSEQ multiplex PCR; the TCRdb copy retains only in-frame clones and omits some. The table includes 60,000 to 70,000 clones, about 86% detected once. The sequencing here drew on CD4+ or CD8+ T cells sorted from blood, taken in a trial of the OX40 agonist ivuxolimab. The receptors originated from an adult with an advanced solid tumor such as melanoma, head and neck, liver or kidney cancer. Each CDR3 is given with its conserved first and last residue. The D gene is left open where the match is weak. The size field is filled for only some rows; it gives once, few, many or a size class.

CAWIGNTEAFF	TGTGCCTGGATAGGTAACACTGAAGCTTTCTTT	NA	TRBJ1-1	once	11	TRBV30
CASSQRSDSAYEQYF	TGCGCCAGCAGCCAAAGGAGTGACAGTGCTTACGAGCAGTACTTC	NA	TRBJ2-7	NA	15	TRBV4-1
CASSQQREGPEQYF	TGTGCCAGCAGTCAACAGCGGGAGGGCCCCGAGCAGTACTTC	TRBD2	TRBJ2-7	NA	14	TRBV27
CAWGQGGSPLHF	TGTGCCTGGGGACAGGGAGGATCACCCCTCCACTTT	TRBD1	TRBJ1-6	NA	12	TRBV30
CASSPGQGAVDTEAFF	TGTGCCAGCAGTCCTGGACAGGGGGCGGTGGACACTGAAGCTTTCTTT	TRBD1	TRBJ1-1	NA	16	TRBV5-4
CASSSTRGRTNEKLFF	TGTGCCAGCAGCTCCACCAGGGGCCGCACTAATGAAAAACTGTTTTTT	NA	TRBJ1-4	few	16	TRBV11-2
CASTNGGFYEQYF	TGTGCCAGTACGAATGGCGGGTTCTACGAGCAGTACTTC	NA	TRBJ2-7	NA	13	TRBV28
CAISSREGETQYF	TGTGCCATCAGTTCGAGAGAGGGGGAGACCCAGTACTTC	NA	TRBJ2-5	NA	13	TRBV10-3
CASSIRQGRGELFF	TGTGCCAGTAGTATTCGTCAGGGAAGGGGGGAGCTGTTTTTT	NA	TRBJ2-2	NA	14	TRBV19
CASSKGPGTFHEQFF	TGTGCCAGCAGCAAAGGTCCGGGGACGTTCCATGAGCAGTTCTTC	NA	TRBJ2-1	NA	15	TRBV21-1
CASREGFSGNTIYF	TGCGCCAGCAGGGAGGGGTTTAGTGGAAACACCATATATTTT	NA	TRBJ1-3	NA	14	TRBV5-1
CASSILGSEPHEQYF	TGTGCCAGTAGTATTCTAGGCAGCGAGCCCCACGAGCAGTACTTC	NA	TRBJ2-7	NA	15	TRBV19
CASSPGSGGGYGYTF	TGTGCCAGCAGCCCCGGATCGGGGGGTGGCTATGGCTACACCTTC	NA	TRBJ1-2	NA	15	TRBV7-9
CASSFGGMNTEAFF	TGTGCCAGCAGCTTCGGGGGTATGAACACTGAAGCTTTCTTT	NA	TRBJ1-1	NA	14	TRBV7-9
CASSGGTSGIGRQSEQYF	TGTGCCAGCAGCGGGGGAACATCTGGAATAGGTAGGCAATCGGAGCAGTACTTC	NA	TRBJ2-7	NA	18	TRBV9
CASSRSYEQYF	TGTGCCAGCAGCCGCTCTTACGAGCAGTACTTC	NA	TRBJ2-7	NA	11	TRBV7-2
CASSEVGAGNTIYF	TGTGCCAGCAGTGAAGTCGGGGCGGGAAACACCATATATTTT	NA	TRBJ1-3	NA	14	TRBV6-1
CASYGGTDNSPLHF	TGCGCCAGCTATGGGGGGACGGATAATTCACCCCTCCACTTT	NA	TRBJ1-6	few	14	TRBV5-1
CGQDQQRLGQGEQPQHF	TGTGGCCAAGACCAGCAGAGATTGGGACAGGGTGAGCAGCCCCAGCATTTT	TRBD1	TRBJ1-5	NA	17	TRBV15
CASSLGAGQETQYF	TGCGCCAGCAGCTTGGGGGCGGGACAAGAGACCCAGTACTTC	NA	TRBJ2-5	NA	14	TRBV5-1
CASSRTSGIPDTQYF	TGTGCCAGCAGCCGGACTAGCGGGATCCCCGATACGCAGTATTTT	TRBD2	TRBJ2-3	NA	15	TRBV11-2
CASSVGQSRLSGNTIYF	TGTGCCAGCAGCGTAGGCCAAAGTAGACTCTCTGGAAACACCATATATTTT	NA	TRBJ1-3	NA	17	TRBV9
CASSQDMGDRVAEAFF	TGCGCCAGCAGCCAAGATATGGGGGACAGGGTTGCTGAAGCTTTCTTT	TRBD1	TRBJ1-1	NA	16	TRBV4-3
CASSPGLAGTDEQFF	TGCGCCAGCAGCCCCGGACTAGCGGGTACGGATGAGCAGTTCTTC	TRBD2	TRBJ2-1	NA	15	TRBV5-1
CASSLGGARLFGYTF	TGTGCCAGCAGTTTAGGGGGGGCGCGGCTGTTTGGCTACACCTTC	NA	TRBJ1-2	NA	15	TRBV28
CASSQGLADTQYF	TGCGCCAGCAGCCAAGGCCTGGCAGATACGCAGTATTTT	NA	TRBJ2-3	NA	13	TRBV4-3
CASSEAGGNGEQYF	TGTGCCAGCAGTGAAGCGGGAGGTAACGGCGAGCAGTACTTC	NA	TRBJ2-7	NA	14	TRBV2
CASSYAASNTEAFF	TGTGCCAGCAGTTACGCAGCTTCGAACACTGAAGCTTTCTTT	NA	TRBJ1-1	NA	14	TRBV6-5
CASSSSTSRDFRETQYF	TGTGCCAGCAGCTCCTCCACCTCCCGGGACTTTAGAGAGACCCAGTACTTC	NA	TRBJ2-5	NA	17	TRBV7-2
CASSLSVSGSEKLFF	TGTGCCAGCAGTTTATCGGTTTCTGGAAGCGAAAAACTGTTTTTT	NA	TRBJ1-4	once	15	TRBV28
CAWTQGRNEKLFF	TGTGCCTGGACCCAGGGCCGGAATGAAAAACTGTTTTTT	NA	TRBJ1-4	few	13	TRBV30
CASSDTGSAVQPQHF	TGTGCCAGCAGCGACACAGGGTCCGCGGTGCAGCCCCAGCATTTT	NA	TRBJ1-5	NA	15	TRBV6-5
CASSPVQGPNIQYF	TGTGCCAGCAGCCCCGTACAGGGGCCAAACATTCAGTACTTC	TRBD1	TRBJ2-4	NA	14	TRBV9
CASSLQHGAGSTQYF	TGTGCCAGCAGCTTACAGCACGGCGCTGGGAGTACCCAGTACTTC	NA	TRBJ2-5	few	15	TRBV7-2
CASSPTGAPGNEQFF	TGTGCCAGCAGCCCGACCGGGGCGCCGGGCAATGAGCAGTTCTTC	NA	TRBJ2-1	NA	15	TRBV5-6
CASSSVRDSPYGYTF	TGTGCCAGCAGTTCGGTCCGGGACAGTCCCTATGGCTACACCTTC	TRBD1	TRBJ1-2	NA	15	TRBV6-6
CAWSPGLVGFRETQYF	TGTGCCTGGTCTCCGGGACTAGTCGGGTTCCGGGAGACCCAGTACTTC	TRBD2	TRBJ2-5	NA	16	TRBV30
CASSQDGTGNGEQYF	TGCGCCAGCAGCCAAGACGGGACAGGAAACGGCGAGCAGTACTTC	TRBD1	TRBJ2-7	NA	15	TRBV4-3
CASSQLYSNQPQHF	TGTGCCAGCAGTCAGCTGTATAGCAATCAGCCCCAGCATTTT	NA	TRBJ1-5	once	14	TRBV27
CASSKPGSTSSYNSPLHF	TGTGCCAGTAGCAAACCTGGGTCAACAAGCTCCTATAATTCACCCCTCCACTTT	NA	TRBJ1-6	NA	18	TRBV19
CASSHWTSGGHTGELFF	TGTGCCAGCAGCCATTGGACTAGCGGGGGGCACACCGGGGAGCTGTTTTTT	TRBD2	TRBJ2-2	NA	17	TRBV14
CASSALGNTIYF	TGTGCCAGTAGTGCACTTGGAAACACCATATATTTT	NA	TRBJ1-3	once	12	TRBV19
CATSRGQDITGELFF	TGTGCAACTTCTCGGGGACAAGACATTACCGGGGAGCTGTTTTTT	NA	TRBJ2-2	NA	15	TRBV5-4
CASTVDGLSTDTQYF	TGTGCCAGCACCGTGGACGGCCTGAGCACAGATACGCAGTATTTT	NA	TRBJ2-3	NA	15	TRBV2
CASSPGTANTGELFF	TGCGCCAGCAGTCCCGGGACAGCGAACACCGGGGAGCTGTTTTTT	TRBD1	TRBJ2-2	NA	15	TRBV4-3
CASSWTPENTEAFF	TGTGCCAGCAGTTGGACCCCCGAGAACACTGAAGCTTTCTTT	NA	TRBJ1-1	NA	14	TRBV28
CASMIDGGAGAGNQPQHF	TGTGCCAGTATGATCGATGGGGGGGCAGGGGCAGGCAATCAGCCCCAGCATTTT	NA	TRBJ1-5	NA	18	TRBV19
CASSQAIVGGSITGELFF	TGCGCCAGCAGCCAAGCGATCGTCGGGGGTAGCATCACCGGGGAGCTGTTTTTT	NA	TRBJ2-2	NA	18	TRBV4-3
CASSLGSSGVSEQYF	TGCGCCAGCAGCTTGGGTTCTAGCGGGGTCAGCGAGCAGTACTTC	TRBD2	TRBJ2-7	NA	15	TRBV5-1
CAWSSGQPAITGELFF	TGTGCCTGGAGTTCAGGACAGCCGGCTATCACCGGGGAGCTGTTTTTT	NA	TRBJ2-2	few	16	TRBV30
CAWSRTLAGNTIYF	TGTGCCTGGAGTCGGACTTTGGCAGGAAACACCATATATTTT	NA	TRBJ1-3	NA	14	TRBV30
CASCLSGNSYNSPLHF	TGCGCCAGCTGTCTCAGCGGAAACTCCTATAATTCACCCCTCCACTTT	NA	TRBJ1-6	once	16	TRBV5-1
CASTPREGREQYF	TGCGCCAGCACCCCCCGGGAGGGTCGCGAGCAGTACTTC	TRBD2	TRBJ2-7	NA	13	TRBV10-2
CATQRGAQETQYF	TGTGCCACCCAGCGGGGGGCCCAAGAGACCCAGTACTTC	TRBD2	TRBJ2-5	once	13	TRBV15